This T cell receptor (beta chain) was observed in a study of shared clonotypes between healthy human individuals. The CDR3 consists of 16 residues. Germline-derived CDR1 and CDR2 are SNHLY and FYNNEI. J lost 5 bases, V lost 6 bases, and 14 bases had no gene match. TCRdb's table, derived via immunoSEQ multiplex PCR, lists solely in-frame clones and lacks some. The repertoire holds 150,000 to 200,000 clones, with 65% to 80% as singletons. This clone was seen a few times. The V and J genes are TRBV2 and TRBJ2-7; TRBD1 agrees at 9 bases. This receptor was taken from a man in his thirties or forties in good health. The sequenced sample consisted of memory CD4+ T cells sorted from blood. As for subset: CD45RA-negative fraction. The CDR3 DNA reads TGTGCCAGCAGAGATCCGACAGGGACAGGGTTTGACGAGCAGTACTTC. Translated, it gives CASRDPTGTGFDEQYF.